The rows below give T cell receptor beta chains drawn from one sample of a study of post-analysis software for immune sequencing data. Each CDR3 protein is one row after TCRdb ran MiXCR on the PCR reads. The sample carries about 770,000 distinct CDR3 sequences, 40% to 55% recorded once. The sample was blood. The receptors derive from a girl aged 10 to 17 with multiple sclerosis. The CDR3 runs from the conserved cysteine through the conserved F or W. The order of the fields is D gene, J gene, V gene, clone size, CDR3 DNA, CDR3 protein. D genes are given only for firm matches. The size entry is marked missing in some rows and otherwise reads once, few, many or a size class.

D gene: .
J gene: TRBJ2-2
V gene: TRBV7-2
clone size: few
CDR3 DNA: TGTGCCAGCAGCTTAGCTTGGGGGACCGGGGAGCTGTTTTTT
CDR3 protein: CASSLAWGTGELFF

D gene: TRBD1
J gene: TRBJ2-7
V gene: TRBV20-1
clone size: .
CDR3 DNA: TGCAGTGCGCCCGGGACAGAATCCTACGAGCAGTACTTC
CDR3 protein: CSAPGTESYEQYF

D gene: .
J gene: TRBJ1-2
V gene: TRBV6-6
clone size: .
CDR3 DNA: TGTGCCAGCAGTTACGCCGGGACCGACTATGGCTACACCTTC
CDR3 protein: CASSYAGTDYGYTF

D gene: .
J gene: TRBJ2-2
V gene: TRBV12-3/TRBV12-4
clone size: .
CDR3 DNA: TGTGCCAGCAGTCCGCAAGCGGGTTTCACCGGGGAGCTGTTTTTT
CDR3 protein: CASSPQAGFTGELFF

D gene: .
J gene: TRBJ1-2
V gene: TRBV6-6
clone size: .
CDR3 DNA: TGTGCCAGCAGTTCCGCGACAGAAACCTATGGCTACACCTTC
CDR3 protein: CASSSATETYGYTF

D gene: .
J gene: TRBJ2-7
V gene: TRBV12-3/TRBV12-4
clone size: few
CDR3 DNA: TGTGCCAGCAGTTCTGGGACGGCAGCCTACGAGCAGTACTTC
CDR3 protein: CASSSGTAAYEQYF

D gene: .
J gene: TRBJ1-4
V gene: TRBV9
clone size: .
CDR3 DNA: TGTGCCAGCAGTGGAACCCCGGGACATGAAAAACTGTTTTTT
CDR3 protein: CASSGTPGHEKLFF

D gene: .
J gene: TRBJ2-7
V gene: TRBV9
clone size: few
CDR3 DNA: TGTGCCGGCAACGGGGGCGGTGGCGAGCAGTACTTC
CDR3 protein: CAGNGGGGEQYF

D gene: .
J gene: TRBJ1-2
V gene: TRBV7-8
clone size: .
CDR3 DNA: TGTGCCAGCAGCTTAGTACAGGGAGAGGGCTATGGCTACACCTTC
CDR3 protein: CASSLVQGEGYGYTF

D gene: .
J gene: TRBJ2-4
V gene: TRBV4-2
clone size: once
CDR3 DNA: TGTGCCAGCAGCCAGCACTTTGATCGGTCCAAAAACATTCAGTACTTC
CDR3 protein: CASSQHFDRSKNIQYF

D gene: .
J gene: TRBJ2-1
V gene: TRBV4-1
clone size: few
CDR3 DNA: TGCGCCAGCAGCCAAGATAGCAGGGGCCGACATGAGCAGTTCTTC
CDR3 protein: CASSQDSRGRHEQFF

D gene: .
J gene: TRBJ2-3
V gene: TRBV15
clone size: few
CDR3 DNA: TGTGCCACCAGCACTAGCGACTCAGATACGCAGTATTTT
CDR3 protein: CATSTSDSDTQYF

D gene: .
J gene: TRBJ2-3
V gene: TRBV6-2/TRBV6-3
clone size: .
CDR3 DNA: TGTGCCAGCAGTTACCGGGGACGAGACACAGATACGCAGTATTTT
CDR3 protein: CASSYRGRDTDTQYF

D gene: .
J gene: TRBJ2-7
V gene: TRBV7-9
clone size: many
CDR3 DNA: TGTGCCAGCATGGACTGGACGAACTACGAGCAGTACTTC
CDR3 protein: CASMDWTNYEQYF

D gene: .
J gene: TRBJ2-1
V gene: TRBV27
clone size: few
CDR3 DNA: TGTGCCAGCAGAGGAGGGGTAGCGGAGATAAACAATGAGCAGTTCTTC
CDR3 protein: CASRGGVAEINNEQFF

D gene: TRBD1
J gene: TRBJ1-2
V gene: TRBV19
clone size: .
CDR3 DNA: TGTGCCAGTACCAGCCCGGGACAGGGAGACGGCTACACCTTC
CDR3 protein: CASTSPGQGDGYTF

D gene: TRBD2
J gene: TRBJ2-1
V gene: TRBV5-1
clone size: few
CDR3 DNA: TGCGCCAGCAGCCCCTCCGGGACTAGCCATGAGCAGTTCTTC
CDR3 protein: CASSPSGTSHEQFF

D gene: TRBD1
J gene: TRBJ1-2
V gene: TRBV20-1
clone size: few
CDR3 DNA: TGCAGTGCAACCGACAGGGTGGGGGGCTACACCTTC
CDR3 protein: CSATDRVGGYTF

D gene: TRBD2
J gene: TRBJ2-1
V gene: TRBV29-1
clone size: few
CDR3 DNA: TGCAGCGTTGAAGAGAGAGCGGGAGCCTCCAATGAGCAGTTCTTC
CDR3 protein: CSVEERAGASNEQFF

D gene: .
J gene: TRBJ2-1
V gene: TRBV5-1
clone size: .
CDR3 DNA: TGCGCCAGCAGCTTGGGTCTAGGTGGGCGGGATGAGCAGTTCTTC
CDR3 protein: CASSLGLGGRDEQFF

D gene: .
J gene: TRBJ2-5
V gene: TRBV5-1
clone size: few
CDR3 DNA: TGCGCCAGCAGCTTAATGACTAGAAAAGAGACCCAGTACTTC
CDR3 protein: CASSLMTRKETQYF

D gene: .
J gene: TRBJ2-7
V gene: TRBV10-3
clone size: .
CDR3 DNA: TGTGCCATCAGTGAGCCGGGCGGTGGGAGCTCCTACGAGCAGTACTTC
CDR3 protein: CAISEPGGGSSYEQYF

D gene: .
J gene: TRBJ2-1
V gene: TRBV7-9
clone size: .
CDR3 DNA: TGTGCCAGCAGCTTAGCGCCCCGCCGGCTCAATGAGCAGTTCTTC
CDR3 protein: CASSLAPRRLNEQFF

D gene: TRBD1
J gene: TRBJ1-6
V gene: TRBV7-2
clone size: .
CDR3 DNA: TGTGCCAGCTGCAGGGGGGTGAATTCACCCCTCCACTTT
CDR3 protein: CASCRGVNSPLHF

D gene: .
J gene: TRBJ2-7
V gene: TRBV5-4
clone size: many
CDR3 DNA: TGTGCCAGCAGTGACAGCTCCTACGAGCAGTACTTC
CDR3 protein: CASSDSSYEQYF

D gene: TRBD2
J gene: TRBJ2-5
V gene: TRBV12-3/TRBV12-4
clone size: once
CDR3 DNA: TGTGCCAGCAGGCCGACGACTAGCGGGAGCGGAGAGCAGTACTTC
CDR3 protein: CASRPTTSGSGEQYF

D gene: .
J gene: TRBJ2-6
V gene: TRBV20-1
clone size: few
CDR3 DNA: TGCAGTGCTAGTTTGCCTGGGGCCAACGTCCTGACTTTC
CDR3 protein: CSASLPGANVLTF

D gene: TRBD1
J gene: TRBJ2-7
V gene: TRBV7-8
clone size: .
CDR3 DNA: TGTGCCAGCAGTCGGGGAAGGGACAGCTCCTACGAGCAGTACTTC
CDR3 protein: CASSRGRDSSYEQYF

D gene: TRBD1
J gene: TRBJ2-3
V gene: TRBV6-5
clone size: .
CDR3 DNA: TGTGCCAGCAGTTTATTGGGCTGGGACAGGGGGCTTAAACGCACAGATACGCAGTATTTT
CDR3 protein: CASSLLGWDRGLKRTDTQYF

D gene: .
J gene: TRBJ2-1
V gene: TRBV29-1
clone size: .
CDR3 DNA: TGCAGCGTTGCGACTAGGAATCGGGACTCAACCTGGAGTGAGCAGTTCTTC
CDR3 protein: CSVATRNRDSTWSEQFF

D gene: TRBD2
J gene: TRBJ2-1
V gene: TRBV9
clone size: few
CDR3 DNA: TGTGCCAGCAGCGATGGCCCTACTAGCGGGAGGGCCTACAATGAGCAGTTCTTC
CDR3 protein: CASSDGPTSGRAYNEQFF

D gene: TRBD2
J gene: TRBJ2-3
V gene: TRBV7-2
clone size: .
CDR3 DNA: TGTGCCAGCAGCCCCCGACTAGCGGGAGCTGGCACAGATACGCAGTATTTT
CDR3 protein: CASSPRLAGAGTDTQYF

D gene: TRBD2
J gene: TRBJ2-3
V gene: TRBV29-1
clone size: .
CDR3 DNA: TGCAGCCTTTGGACTAGCGGGAGCCCAGATACGCAGTATTTT
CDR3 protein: CSLWTSGSPDTQYF

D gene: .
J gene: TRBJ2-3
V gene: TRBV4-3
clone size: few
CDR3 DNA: TGCGCCAGCAGCCACGGGAGCACAGATACGCAGTATTTT
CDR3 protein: CASSHGSTDTQYF

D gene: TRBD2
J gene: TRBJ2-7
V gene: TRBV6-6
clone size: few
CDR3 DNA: TGTGCCAGCAGTCACTTAGGACTAGCGGGAAGCGGGCAGTACTTC
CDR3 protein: CASSHLGLAGSGQYF

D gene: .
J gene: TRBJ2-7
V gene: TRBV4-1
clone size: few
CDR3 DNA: TGCGCCAGCAGCCAAGCCCAGGATTACGAGCAGTACTTC
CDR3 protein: CASSQAQDYEQYF

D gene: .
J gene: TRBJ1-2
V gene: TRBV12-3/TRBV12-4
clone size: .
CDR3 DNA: TGTGCCAGCAGTTTTGGATTGGAGGCTGGCTACACCTTC
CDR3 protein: CASSFGLEAGYTF

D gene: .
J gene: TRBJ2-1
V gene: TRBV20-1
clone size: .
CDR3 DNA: TGCAGTGCTAGTCGGGGGTTCGACAATGAGCAGTTCTTC
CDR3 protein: CSASRGFDNEQFF

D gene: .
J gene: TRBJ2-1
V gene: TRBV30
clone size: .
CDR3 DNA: TGTGCCTGTGATAGCGCGAGCTCCTACAATGAGCAGTTCTTC
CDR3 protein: CACDSASSYNEQFF

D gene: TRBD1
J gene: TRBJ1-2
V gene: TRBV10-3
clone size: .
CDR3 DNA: TGTGCCATCAGTGGAGGGGGCGCGGGCTATGGCTACACCTTC
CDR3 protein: CAISGGGAGYGYTF

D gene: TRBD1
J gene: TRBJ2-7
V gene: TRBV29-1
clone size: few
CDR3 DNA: TGCAGCGTCGACCTCGGGCAGGGGGACTACGAGCAGTACTTC
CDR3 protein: CSVDLGQGDYEQYF

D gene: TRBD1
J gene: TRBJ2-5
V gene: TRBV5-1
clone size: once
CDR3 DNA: TGCGCCAGCAGCTGGAGGACAGGGGAAGTGACCCAGTACTTC
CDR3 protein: CASSWRTGEVTQYF

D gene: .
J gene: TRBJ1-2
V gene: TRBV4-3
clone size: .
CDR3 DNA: TGCGCCAGCAGCCAAGATTTTGAGATAGTGGGCTACACCTTC
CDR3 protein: CASSQDFEIVGYTF

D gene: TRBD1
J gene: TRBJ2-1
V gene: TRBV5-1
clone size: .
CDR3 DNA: TGCGCCAGCAGCTTCGAAACAGGGGGCGCGTATGAGCAGTTCTTC
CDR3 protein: CASSFETGGAYEQFF

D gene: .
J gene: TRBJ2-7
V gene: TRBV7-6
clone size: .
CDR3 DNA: TGTGCCAGCAGCCCCAGGACAAGTCCTATATTAATCTCCTACGAGCAGTACTTC
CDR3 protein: CASSPRTSPILISYEQYF

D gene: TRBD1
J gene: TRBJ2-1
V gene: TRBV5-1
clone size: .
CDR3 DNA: TGCGCCAGCAGCTTGTTGGGACAGGGGAACGGTGAGCAGTTCTTC
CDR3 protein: CASSLLGQGNGEQFF

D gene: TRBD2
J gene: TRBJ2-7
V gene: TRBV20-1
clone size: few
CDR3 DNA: TGCAGTGCTAGAGGGACCCACGGGCCGACTAGCGGGAGTGGGTACGAGCAGTACTTC
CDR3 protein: CSARGTHGPTSGSGYEQYF

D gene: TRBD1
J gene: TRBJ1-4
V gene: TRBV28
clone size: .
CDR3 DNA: TGTGCCAGCAGTTCAACAGGGGGCCTAAAGGAAAAACTGTTTTTT
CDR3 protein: CASSSTGGLKEKLFF

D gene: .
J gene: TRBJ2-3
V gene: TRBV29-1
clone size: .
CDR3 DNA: TGCAGCGTCATGAGAGGGGTTCGCGATACGCAGTATTTT
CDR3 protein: CSVMRGVRDTQYF

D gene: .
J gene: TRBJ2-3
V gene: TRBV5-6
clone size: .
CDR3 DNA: TGTGCCAGCATGGACAGCCAGGATACGCAGTATTTT
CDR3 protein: CASMDSQDTQYF